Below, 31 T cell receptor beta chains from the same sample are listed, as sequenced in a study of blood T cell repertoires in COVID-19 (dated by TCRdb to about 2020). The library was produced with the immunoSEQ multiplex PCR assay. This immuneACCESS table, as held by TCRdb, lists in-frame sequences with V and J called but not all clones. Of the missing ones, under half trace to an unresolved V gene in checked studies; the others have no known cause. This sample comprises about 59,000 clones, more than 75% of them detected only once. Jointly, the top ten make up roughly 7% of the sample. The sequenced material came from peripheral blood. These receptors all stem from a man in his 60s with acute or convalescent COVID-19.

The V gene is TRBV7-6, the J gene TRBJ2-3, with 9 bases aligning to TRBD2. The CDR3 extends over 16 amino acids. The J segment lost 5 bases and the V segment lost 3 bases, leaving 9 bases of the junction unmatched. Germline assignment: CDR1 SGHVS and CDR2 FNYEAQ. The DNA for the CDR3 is TGTGCCAGCAGCTTCCAGGCAGCGGGGGGTATAGATACGCAGTATTTT. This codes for CASSFQAAGGIDTQYF.

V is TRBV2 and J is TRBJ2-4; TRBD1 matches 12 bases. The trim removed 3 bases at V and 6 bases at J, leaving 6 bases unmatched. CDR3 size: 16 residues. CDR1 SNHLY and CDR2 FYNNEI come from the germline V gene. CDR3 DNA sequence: TGTGCCAGCAGTGAGAGGGACAGGGGGCTTAGAAACATTCAGTACTTC. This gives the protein CASSERDRGLRNIQYF.

The CDR3 here is CASSLSGSNEKLFF. In DNA form, the CDR3 reads TGTGCCAGCAGCTTATCGGGATCTAATGAAAAACTGTTTTTT. The V gene is TRBV7-9, the J gene TRBJ1-4, with no clear D. This CDR3 has 14 residues. Germline loops: CDR1 SEHNR, CDR2 FQNEAQ (reference sequence). The V end lost 2 bases, the J end lost 3 bases, and 7 bases lay between the germline ends.

CDR3 bases: TGTGCCAGCAGCAGCCGGGCCGGGGGAACCTACAATGAGCAGTTCTTC. Protein product: CASSSRAGGTYNEQFF. The rearrangement links TRBV7-2 to TRBJ2-1; TRBD2 might be the D (6 bases). Germline CDR1 is SGHTA and CDR2 is FQGNSA. Trimming stripped 5 bases from V and 2 bases from J, with 16 bases between. CDR3 size: 16 residues. Drawing the rest from reference TRBV7-2 and TRBJ2-1, the complete variable domain is GAGVSQSPSNKVTEKGKDVELRCDPISGHTALYWYRQSLGQGLEFLIYFQGNSAPDKSGLPSDRFSAERTGGSVSTLTIQRTQQEDSAVYLCASSSRAGGTYNEQFFGPGTRLTVL.

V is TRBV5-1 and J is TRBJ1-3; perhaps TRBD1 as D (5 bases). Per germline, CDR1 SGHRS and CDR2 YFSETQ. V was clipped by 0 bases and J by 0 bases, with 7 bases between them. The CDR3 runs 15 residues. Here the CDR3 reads CASSLEGNSGNTIYF. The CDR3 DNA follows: TGCGCCAGCAGCTTGGAGGGGAACTCTGGAAACACCATATATTTT.

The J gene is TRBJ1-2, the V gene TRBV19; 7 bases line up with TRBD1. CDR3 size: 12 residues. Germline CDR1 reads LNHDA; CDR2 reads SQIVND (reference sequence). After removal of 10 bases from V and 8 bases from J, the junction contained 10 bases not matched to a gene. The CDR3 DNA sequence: TGTGCCACCGAGACAGGGCCTGAGGGCTACACCTTC. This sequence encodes CATETGPEGYTF. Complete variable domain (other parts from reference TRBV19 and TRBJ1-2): DGGITQSPKYLFRKEGQNVTLSCEQNLNHDAMYWYRQDPGQGLRLIYYSQIVNDFQKGDIAEGYSVSREKKESFPLTVTSAQKNPTAFYLCATETGPEGYTFGSGTRLTVV.

CDR3 in amino acids: CASRRTVLSGGATDTQYF. The CDR3 DNA reads as TGCGCCAGCAGGAGGACGGTTCTTAGCGGGGGGGCCACAGATACGCAGTATTTT. The rearrangement uses TRBV10-2 and TRBJ2-3; 11 nucleotides align to TRBD2. V was pared by 6 bases and J by 2 bases, with 13 bases of the junction left unmatched. This CDR3 contains 18 residues. Germline lookup yields CDR1 WSHSY and CDR2 SAAADI.

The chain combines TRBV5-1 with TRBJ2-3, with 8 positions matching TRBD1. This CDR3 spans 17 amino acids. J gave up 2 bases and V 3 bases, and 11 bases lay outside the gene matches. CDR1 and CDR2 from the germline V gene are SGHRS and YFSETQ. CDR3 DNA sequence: TGCGCCAGCAGCTCTCGGCCCGACAGGGGCCCCACAGATACGCAGTATTTT. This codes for CASSSRPDRGPTDTQYF.

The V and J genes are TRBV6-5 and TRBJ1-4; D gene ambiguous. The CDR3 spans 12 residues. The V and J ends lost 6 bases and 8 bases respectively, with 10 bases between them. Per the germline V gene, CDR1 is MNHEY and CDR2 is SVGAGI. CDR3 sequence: CASSGLGEKLFF. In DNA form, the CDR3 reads TGTGCCAGCAGCGGACTCGGGGAAAAACTGTTTTTT.

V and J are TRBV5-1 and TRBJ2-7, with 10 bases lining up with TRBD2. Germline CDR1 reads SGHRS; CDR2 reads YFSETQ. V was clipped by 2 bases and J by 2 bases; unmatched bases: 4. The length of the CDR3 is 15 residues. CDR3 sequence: CASSFLAGAAYEQYF. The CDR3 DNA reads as TGCGCCAGCAGCTTTCTAGCGGGGGCCGCCTACGAGCAGTACTTC.

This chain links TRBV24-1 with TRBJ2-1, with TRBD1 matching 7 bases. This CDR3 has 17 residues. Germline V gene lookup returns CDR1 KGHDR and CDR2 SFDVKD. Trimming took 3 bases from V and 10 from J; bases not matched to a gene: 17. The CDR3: CATSDPGTSDRVHEQFF. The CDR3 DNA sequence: TGTGCCACCAGTGATCCCGGGACGAGCGACAGGGTTCACGAGCAGTTCTTC.

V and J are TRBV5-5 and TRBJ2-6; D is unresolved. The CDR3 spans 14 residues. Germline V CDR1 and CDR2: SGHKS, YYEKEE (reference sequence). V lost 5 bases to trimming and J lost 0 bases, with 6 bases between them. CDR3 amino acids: CASSTDSGANVLTF. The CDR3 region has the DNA TGTGCCAGCAGTACAGACTCTGGGGCCAACGTCCTGACTTTC.

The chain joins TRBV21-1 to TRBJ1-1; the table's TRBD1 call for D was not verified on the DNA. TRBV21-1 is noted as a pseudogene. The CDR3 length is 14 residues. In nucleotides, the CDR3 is TGTGCCAGCAGCAAGGGGACAGGGGACACTGAAGCTTTCTTT. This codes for CASSKGTGDTEAFF.

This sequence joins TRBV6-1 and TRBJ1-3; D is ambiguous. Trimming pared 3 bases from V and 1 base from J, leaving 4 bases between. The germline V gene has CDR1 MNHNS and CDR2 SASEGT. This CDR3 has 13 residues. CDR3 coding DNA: TGTGCCAGCAGTGAGCAGTCTGGAAACACCATATATTTT. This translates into CASSEQSGNTIYF.

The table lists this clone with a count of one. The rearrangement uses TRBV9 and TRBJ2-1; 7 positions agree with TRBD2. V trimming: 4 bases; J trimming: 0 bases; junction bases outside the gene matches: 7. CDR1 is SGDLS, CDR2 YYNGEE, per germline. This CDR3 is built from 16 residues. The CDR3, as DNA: TGTGCCAGCAGCCCCCGGGGCGGGAGCTCCTACAATGAGCAGTTCTTC. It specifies CASSPRGGSSYNEQFF.

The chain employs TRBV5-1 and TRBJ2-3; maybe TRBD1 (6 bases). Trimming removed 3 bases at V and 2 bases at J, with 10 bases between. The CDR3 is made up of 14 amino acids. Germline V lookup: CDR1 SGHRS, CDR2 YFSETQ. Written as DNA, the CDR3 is TGCGCCAGCAGCTCTCAGGGGACCACAGATACGCAGTATTTT. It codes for CASSSQGTTDTQYF. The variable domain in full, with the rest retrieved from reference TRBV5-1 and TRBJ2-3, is KAGVTQTPRYLIKTRGQQVTLSCSPISGHRSVSWYQQTPGQGLQFLFEYFSETQRNKGNFPGRFSGRQFSNSRSEMNVSTLELGDSALYLCASSSQGTTDTQYFGPGTRLTVL.

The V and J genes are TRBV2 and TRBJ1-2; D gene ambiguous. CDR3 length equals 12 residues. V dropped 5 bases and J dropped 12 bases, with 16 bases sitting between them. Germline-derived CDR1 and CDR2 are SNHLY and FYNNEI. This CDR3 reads CASSQRAEWDTF. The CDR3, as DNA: TGTGCCAGCAGTCAGCGGGCCGAGTGGGACACCTTC.

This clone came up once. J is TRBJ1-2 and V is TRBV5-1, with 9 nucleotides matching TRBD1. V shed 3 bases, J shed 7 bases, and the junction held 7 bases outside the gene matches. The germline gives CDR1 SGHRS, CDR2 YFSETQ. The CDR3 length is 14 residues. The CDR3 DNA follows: TGCGCCAGCAGCTATACAGGGGGCGCTTCTGGCTACACCTTC. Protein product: CASSYTGGASGYTF.

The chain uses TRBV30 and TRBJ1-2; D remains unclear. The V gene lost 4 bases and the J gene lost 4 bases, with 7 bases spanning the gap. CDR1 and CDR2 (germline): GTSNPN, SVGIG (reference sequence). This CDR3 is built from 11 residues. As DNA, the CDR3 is TGTGCCTGGACAGGAACCTATGGCTACACCTTC. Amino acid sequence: CAWTGTYGYTF.

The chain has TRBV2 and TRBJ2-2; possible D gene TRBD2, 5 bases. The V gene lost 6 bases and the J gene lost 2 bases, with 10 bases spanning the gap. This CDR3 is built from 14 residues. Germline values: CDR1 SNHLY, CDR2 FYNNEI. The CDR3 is CASRRTENTGELFF. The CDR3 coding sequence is TGTGCCAGCAGACGGACTGAAAACACCGGGGAGCTGTTTTTT. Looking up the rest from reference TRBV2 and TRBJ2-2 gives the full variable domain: EPEVTQTPSHQVTQMGQEVILRCVPISNHLYFYWYRQILGQKVEFLVSFYNNEISEKSEIFDDQFSVERPDGSNFTLKIRSTKLEDSAMYFCASRRTENTGELFFGEGSRLTVL.

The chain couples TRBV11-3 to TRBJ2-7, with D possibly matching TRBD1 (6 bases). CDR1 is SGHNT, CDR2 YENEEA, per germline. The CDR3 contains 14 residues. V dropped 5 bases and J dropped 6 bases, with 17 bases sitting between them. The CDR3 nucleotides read TGTGCCAGCAGCCTCACGACAGGTTTGGGCGAGCAGTACTTC. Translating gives CASSLTTGLGEQYF.

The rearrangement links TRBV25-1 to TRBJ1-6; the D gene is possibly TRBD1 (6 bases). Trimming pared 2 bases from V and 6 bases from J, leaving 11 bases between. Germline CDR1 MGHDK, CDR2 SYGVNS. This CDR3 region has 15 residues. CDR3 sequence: CASSEQGRGNSPLHF. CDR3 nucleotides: TGTGCCAGCAGTGAACAGGGGAGGGGTAATTCACCCCTCCACTTT.

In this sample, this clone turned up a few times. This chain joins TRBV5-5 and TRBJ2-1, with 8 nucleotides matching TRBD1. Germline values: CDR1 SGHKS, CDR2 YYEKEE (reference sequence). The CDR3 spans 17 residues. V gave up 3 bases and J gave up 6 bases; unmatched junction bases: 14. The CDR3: CASSWARGPPPGNEQFF. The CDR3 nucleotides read TGTGCCAGCAGCTGGGCCAGGGGGCCGCCTCCGGGCAATGAGCAGTTCTTC.

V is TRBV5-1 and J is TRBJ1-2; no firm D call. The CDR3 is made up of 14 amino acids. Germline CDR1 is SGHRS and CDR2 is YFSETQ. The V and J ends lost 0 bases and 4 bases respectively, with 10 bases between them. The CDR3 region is CASSLGELGYGYTF. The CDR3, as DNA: TGCGCCAGCAGCTTGGGGGAGTTGGGCTATGGCTACACCTTC.

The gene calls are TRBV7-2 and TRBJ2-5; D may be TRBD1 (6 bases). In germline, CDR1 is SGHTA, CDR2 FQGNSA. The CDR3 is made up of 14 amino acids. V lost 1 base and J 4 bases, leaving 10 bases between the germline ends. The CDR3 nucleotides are TGTGCCAGCAGCTTAGGGAGCAGGGGAGAGACCCAGTACTTC. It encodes CASSLGSRGETQYF.

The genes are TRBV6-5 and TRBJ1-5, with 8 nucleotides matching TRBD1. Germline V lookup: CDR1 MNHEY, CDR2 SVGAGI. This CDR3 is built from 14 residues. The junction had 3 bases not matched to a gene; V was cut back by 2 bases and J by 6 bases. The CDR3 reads CASSYDTGGQPQHF. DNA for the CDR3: TGTGCCAGCAGTTACGATACAGGGGGTCAGCCCCAGCATTTT.

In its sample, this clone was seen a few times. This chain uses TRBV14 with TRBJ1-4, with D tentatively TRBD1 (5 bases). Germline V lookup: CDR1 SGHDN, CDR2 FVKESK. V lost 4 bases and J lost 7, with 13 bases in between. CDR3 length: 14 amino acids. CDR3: CASSRGAGGEKLFF. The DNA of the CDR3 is TGTGCCAGCAGCCGCGGGGCGGGAGGTGAAAAACTGTTTTTT.

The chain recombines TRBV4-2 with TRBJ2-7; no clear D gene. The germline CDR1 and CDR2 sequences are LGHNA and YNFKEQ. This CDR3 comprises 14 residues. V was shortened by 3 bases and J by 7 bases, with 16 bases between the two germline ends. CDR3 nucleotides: TGTGCCAGCAGCCAGGAGACCCCTCCGGATGAGCAGTACTTC. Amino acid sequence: CASSQETPPDEQYF.

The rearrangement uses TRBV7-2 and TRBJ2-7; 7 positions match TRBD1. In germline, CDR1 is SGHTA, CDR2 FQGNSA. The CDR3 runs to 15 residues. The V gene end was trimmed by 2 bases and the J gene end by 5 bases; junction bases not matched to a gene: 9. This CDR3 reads CASSLKAGGRDEQYF. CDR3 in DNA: TGTGCCAGCAGCTTAAAGGCAGGGGGTAGGGACGAGCAGTACTTC.

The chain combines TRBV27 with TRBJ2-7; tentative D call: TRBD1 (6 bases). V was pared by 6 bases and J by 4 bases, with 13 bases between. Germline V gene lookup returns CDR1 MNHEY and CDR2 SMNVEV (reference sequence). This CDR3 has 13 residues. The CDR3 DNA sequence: TGTGCCAGCAGAACGCAGGGGAAGTACGAGCAGTACTTC. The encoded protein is CASRTQGKYEQYF.

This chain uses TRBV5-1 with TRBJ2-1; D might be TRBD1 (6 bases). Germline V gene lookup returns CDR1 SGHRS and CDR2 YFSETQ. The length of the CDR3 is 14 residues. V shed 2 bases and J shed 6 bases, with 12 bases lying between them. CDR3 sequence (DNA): TGCGCCAGCAGCTTTAACAGGGCCGGCAATGAGCAGTTCTTC. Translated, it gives CASSFNRAGNEQFF.